These 3 T cell receptor beta chains came from one sample sequenced in a study of shared clonotypes between healthy human individuals. Naive CD8 cells, CD45RO-negative and positively selected for CCR7, excluded terminally differentiated effector memory CD45RA+ cells. Repertoires were generated with immunoSEQ multiplex PCR, while TCRdb's copy carries only in-frame clones and drops some. The sample lists about 1,900,000 clones, about 95% seen once, with 1% to 1.5% in the top ten. The sample consisted of naive CD8+ T cells sorted from blood. All receptors derive from a man younger than 35 in good health.

CDR3 loop: CASSLDLAPNSPLHF. Here the CDR3 DNA reads TGTGCCAGCAGCTTAGATTTGGCCCCAAATTCACCCCTCCACTTT. The rearrangement uses TRBV11-2 and TRBJ1-6; D is unresolved. Trimming stripped 0 bases from V and 7 bases from J, with 10 bases between. The CDR3 consists of 15 residues. The germline V gene encodes CDR1 SGHAT and CDR2 FQNNGV.

The chain employs TRBV11-2 and TRBJ2-7; D gene unclear. The V and J ends lost 4 bases and 5 bases respectively, with 15 bases between them. This CDR3 is built from 14 residues. Germline CDR1 SGHAT, CDR2 FQNNGV. CDR3 residues: CASSSLYSLDEQYF. CDR3 coding DNA: TGTGCCAGCAGCTCCCTGTACTCCCTAGACGAGCAGTACTTC.

The chain has TRBV18 and TRBJ2-2, with 8 bases matching TRBD1. This CDR3 has 17 amino acids. Germline V CDR1 and CDR2: KGHSH, LQKENI. V trimming: 6 bases; J trimming: 1 base; junction bases outside the gene matches: 10. The CDR3 loop is CASSLAGGAKNTGELFF. The CDR3, as DNA: TGTGCCAGCTCCCTTGCAGGGGGCGCGAAGAACACCGGGGAGCTGTTTTTT. The full variable domain, completed using reference TRBV18 and TRBJ2-2, is NAGVMQNPRHLVRRRGQEARLRCSPMKGHSHVYWYRQLPEEGLKFMVYLQKENIIDESGMPKERFSAEFPKEGPSILRIQQVVRGDSAAYFCASSLAGGAKNTGELFFGEGSRLTVL.